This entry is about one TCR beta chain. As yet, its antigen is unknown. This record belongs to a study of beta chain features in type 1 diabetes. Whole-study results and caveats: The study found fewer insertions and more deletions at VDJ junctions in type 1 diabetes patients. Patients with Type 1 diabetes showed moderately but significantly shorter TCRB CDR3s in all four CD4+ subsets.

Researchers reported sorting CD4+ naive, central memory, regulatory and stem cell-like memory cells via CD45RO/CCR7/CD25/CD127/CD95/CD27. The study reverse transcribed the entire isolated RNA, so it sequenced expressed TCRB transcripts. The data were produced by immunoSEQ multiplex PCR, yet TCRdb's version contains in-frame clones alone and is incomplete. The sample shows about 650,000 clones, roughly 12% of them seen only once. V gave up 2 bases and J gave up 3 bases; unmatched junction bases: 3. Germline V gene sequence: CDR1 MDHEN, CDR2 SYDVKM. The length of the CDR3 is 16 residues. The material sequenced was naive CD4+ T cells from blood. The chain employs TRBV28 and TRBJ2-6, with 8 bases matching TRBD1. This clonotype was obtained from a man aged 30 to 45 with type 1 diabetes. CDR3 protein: CASSLDRGSGANVLTF. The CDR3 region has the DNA TGTGCCAGCAGTTTAGACAGGGGAAGTGGGGCCAACGTCCTGACTTTC.